Below, 28 T cell receptor beta chains from the same sample are listed, as sequenced in a study of OX40 agonist ivuxolimab in advanced cancers. Sequencing used immunoSEQ multiplex PCR; TCRdb keeps in-frame clones, though not all of them. This table has approximately 90,000 clones, about 88% appearing once. The source material was CD4+ or CD8+ T cells sorted from blood, sampled in a trial of the OX40 agonist ivuxolimab. Every receptor here comes from an adult with an advanced solid tumor such as melanoma, head and neck, liver or kidney cancer.

The chain joins TRBV6-1 to TRBJ1-1; D call uncertain. Germline CDR1 MNHNS, CDR2 SASEGT. Between the trimmed V and J ends, which lost 7 bases and 1 base, there was a span of 7 bases. CDR3 length: 12 residues. CDR3 DNA: TGTGCCAGCACCCTCGCGAACACTGAAGCTTTCTTT. Its translation is CASTLANTEAFF.

The J gene is TRBJ1-2, the V gene TRBV7-2; 7 nucleotides line up with TRBD1. Germline CDR1 is SGHTA and CDR2 is FQGNSA. This CDR3 is built from 15 residues. With V trimmed by 5 bases and J by 4 bases, 10 bases remained unmatched. The CDR3 region is CASSIGTASLYGYTF. In nucleotides, the CDR3 is TGTGCCAGCAGCATCGGGACAGCGTCCCTCTATGGCTACACCTTC. Using reference TRBV7-2 and TRBJ1-2 for the parts outside the CDR3, the full variable domain is GAGVSQSPSNKVTEKGKDVELRCDPISGHTALYWYRQSLGQGLEFLIYFQGNSAPDKSGLPSDRFSAERTGGSVSTLTIQRTQQEDSAVYLCASSIGTASLYGYTFGSGTRLTVV.

In DNA form, the CDR3 reads TGTGCCAGCAGTTACTCGACAGGGGGGTTCCACGAGCAGTACTTC. Residues: CASSYSTGGFHEQYF. This chain uses TRBV6-5 with TRBJ2-7; 9 nucleotides match TRBD1. Looked up from germline, CDR1 is MNHEY and CDR2 is SVGAGI. The junction had 5 bases not matched to a gene; V was cut back by 0 bases and J by 5 bases. The CDR3 totals 15 residues.

This rearrangement joins TRBV4-3 to TRBJ2-7; 9 bases match TRBD1. The CDR3 is 15 amino acids. V lost 3 bases, J lost 5 bases, and 8 bases stayed unmatched. Per germline, CDR1 LGHNA and CDR2 YSLEER. In nucleotides, the CDR3 is TGCGCCAGCAGCCATACGGGACAGGGTTCGGACGAGCAGTACTTC. This sequence encodes CASSHTGQGSDEQYF.

The genes are TRBV5-1 and TRBJ1-2, with TRBD1 matching 9 bases. Per germline, CDR1 SGHRS and CDR2 YFSETQ. The CDR3 consists of 16 residues. The ends lost 2 bases at V and 6 bases at J; junction bases unmatched: 11. DNA for the CDR3: TGCGCCAGCAGCTTTGACAGGGGGTTTTTCTCGGATGGCTACACCTTC. Protein: CASSFDRGFFSDGYTF.

V and J are TRBV5-5 and TRBJ2-1, with TRBD2 matching over 9 bases. The germline V gene has CDR1 SGHKS and CDR2 YYEKEE (reference sequence). Trimming at V came to 4 bases and at J to 4 bases, leaving 6 bases not matched to a gene. The CDR3 has 15 amino acids. The CDR3 region has the DNA TGTGCCAGCAGCGAGTTCAGCGGGGGGTACAATGAGCAGTTCTTC. Protein sequence: CASSEFSGGYNEQFF.

The chain links TRBV6-5 to TRBJ1-6, with 10 bases lining up with TRBD1. This CDR3 is built from 15 residues. Losses at the gene ends were 2 bases for V and 8 bases for J; bases not matched to a gene: 3. Germline CDR1 MNHEY, CDR2 SVGAGI. The CDR3, as DNA: TGTGCCAGCAGTTACGCCGACAGGGGGCATTCACCCCTCCACTTT. The encoded protein is CASSYADRGHSPLHF.

The chain combines TRBV7-9 with TRBJ1-3; D is ambiguous. The germline V and J ends were trimmed by 2 bases and 4 bases, with 9 bases remaining between them. Germline V gives CDR1 SEHNR, CDR2 FQNEAQ (reference sequence). This CDR3 has 14 amino acids. CDR3 nucleotide sequence: TGTGCCAGCAGCTTAAGGGAAGTGGGAAACACCATATATTTT. Its translation is CASSLREVGNTIYF.

The chain carries TRBV27 and TRBJ1-3; D might be TRBD1 (5 bases). Trimming shortened V by 8 bases and J by 8 bases, and 16 bases separated the two germline ends. Per germline, CDR1 MNHEY and CDR2 SMNVEV (reference sequence). There are 13 residues in the CDR3. The DNA of the CDR3 is TGTGCCAGCCGGGGGGGGTACCTTGACACCATATATTTT. Amino acids: CASRGGYLDTIYF.

The chain carries TRBV5-1 and TRBJ1-5; tentatively, D is TRBD1 (5 bases). Deletions cut 0 bases from V and 3 bases from J, with 13 bases between. The germline V gene encodes CDR1 SGHRS and CDR2 YFSETQ. The CDR3 covers 16 residues. The CDR3 sequence is CASSLDGTGDNQPQHF. The CDR3 coding sequence is TGCGCCAGCAGCTTGGATGGTACAGGTGACAATCAGCCCCAGCATTTT.

The genes are TRBV7-9 and TRBJ1-5; D is possibly TRBD1 (5 bases). Germline CDR1 and CDR2: SEHNR and FQNEAQ (reference sequence). This CDR3 contains 16 residues. Trimming left V 2 bases short and J 2 bases short, with 13 bases between. CDR3 sequence reads: CASSLSIGGGNQPQHF. The CDR3 DNA is TGTGCCAGCAGCTTATCGATTGGGGGGGGCAATCAGCCCCAGCATTTT. Combining the CDR3 with reference TRBV7-9 and TRBJ1-5 gives the whole variable domain DTGVSQNPRHKITKRGQNVTFRCDPISEHNRLYWYRQTLGQGPEFLTYFQNEAQLEKSRLLSDRFSAERPKGSFSTLEIQRTEQGDSAMYLCASSLSIGGGNQPQHFGDGTRLSIL.

This clone was recorded once. The gene calls are TRBV6-5 and TRBJ1-2, with 8 bases identical to TRBD1. Germline loops: CDR1 MNHEY, CDR2 SVGAGI. The CDR3 runs to 15 residues. The trim removed 2 bases at V and 8 bases at J, leaving 10 bases unmatched. Written as DNA, the CDR3 is TGTGCCAGCAGTTACGATGAGACAGGGGTTGAGGGCTACACCTTC. The encoded protein is CASSYDETGVEGYTF.

The CDR3 bases are TGTGCCAGTAACACTCCGGGACAGGGGGCGGGCTATGGCTACACCTTC. This encodes CASNTPGQGAGYGYTF. The rearrangement links TRBV19 to TRBJ1-2; 12 bases agree with TRBD1. V gave up 7 bases and J gave up 4 bases; unmatched junction bases: 10. This CDR3 has 16 amino acids. CDR1 LNHDA and CDR2 SQIVND come from the germline V gene (reference sequence).

The chain is built from TRBV12-5 and TRBJ1-2; D is possibly TRBD1 (6 bases). CDR1 is LGHNT and CDR2 is FRNRAP in the germline V gene. CDR3 length: 12 residues. Trimming removed 9 bases from V and 2 bases from J, with 10 bases in between. The chain's CDR3 is CASLRGNYGYTF. The CDR3 DNA sequence: TGTGCTAGCTTGAGGGGGAACTATGGCTACACCTTC.

A remark on this clone: Additional DNA sequences in this sample encode the identical CDR3. This chain links TRBV30 with TRBJ1-5; 9 nucleotides agree with TRBD1. The V gene's germline CDR1 is GTSNPN and CDR2 SVGIG (reference sequence). This CDR3 is 14 amino acids long. The junction had 8 bases not matched to a gene; V was cut back by 5 bases and J by 6 bases. The CDR3: CAWQYGTGRQPQHF. The DNA for the CDR3 is TGTGCCTGGCAGTATGGGACAGGGCGTCAGCCCCAGCATTTT.

CDR3 bases: TGTGCCAGCAGGCTTCAATTGAACACTGAAGCTTTCTTT. Amino acids: CASRLQLNTEAFF. This chain links TRBV6-5 with TRBJ1-1; D is unclear. The CDR3 totals 13 residues. Trimming left V 6 bases short and J 0 bases short, with 8 bases between. CDR1 is MNHEY, CDR2 SVGAGI, per germline.

The chain is built from TRBV5-4 and TRBJ2-7; TRBD1 matches 11 bases. Trimming removed 4 bases from V and 6 bases from J; junction bases left unmatched: 9. The length of the CDR3 is 15 residues. Germline CDR1 reads SGHNT; CDR2 reads YYREEE (reference sequence). CDR3 loop: CASSLTGTGGSEQYF. The CDR3 bases are TGTGCCAGCAGCCTAACCGGGACAGGGGGATCCGAGCAGTACTTC. The full variable domain, with the rest looked up from reference TRBV5-4 and TRBJ2-7, is ETGVTQSPTHLIKTRGQQVTLRCSSQSGHNTVSWYQQALGQGPQFIFQYYREEENGRGNFPPRFSGLQFPNYSSELNVNALELDDSALYLCASSLTGTGGSEQYFGPGTRLTVT.

CDR3 nucleotide sequence: TGTGCCAGCAGCTACCAAGGTCGCGAATACGAGCAGTACTTC. This gives the protein CASSYQGREYEQYF. The rearrangement uses TRBV13 and TRBJ2-7; D is unresolved. CDR1 and CDR2 (germline): PRHDT, FYEKMQ (reference sequence). This CDR3 contains 14 residues. V dropped 4 bases and J dropped 4 bases, with 14 bases sitting between them.

J is TRBJ2-2 and V is TRBV30; D is unclear. This CDR3 is built from 10 residues. Germline values: CDR1 GTSNPN, CDR2 SVGIG (reference sequence). The CDR3 coding sequence is TGTGCTGTTCGGATCGGGGAGCTGTTTTTT. Protein product: CAVRIGELFF.

The V call is TRBV7-9, the J call TRBJ2-2, with TRBD2 matching over 7 bases. CDR3 length: 16 amino acids. After removal of 5 bases from V and 1 base from J, the junction contained 7 bases not matched to a gene. Germline V gene sequence: CDR1 SEHNR, CDR2 FQNEAQ (reference sequence). In nucleotides, the CDR3 is TGTGCCAGCAGCCCACCCGGGACTATGAACACCGGGGAGCTGTTTTTT. Encoded protein: CASSPPGTMNTGELFF.

The CDR3 region has the DNA TGTGCCAGCAGTGAATTGGGTATGGGGTATAACTATGGCTACACCTTC. Amino acids: CASSELGMGYNYGYTF. V usage is TRBV25-1 and J usage is TRBJ1-2; D is unresolved. In germline, CDR1 is MGHDK, CDR2 SYGVNS. V was trimmed by 1 base and J by 1 base, leaving 13 bases between them. The CDR3 has 16 amino acids.

This rearrangement joins TRBV5-1 to TRBJ1-2; 8 bases align to TRBD1. V was clipped by 4 bases and J by 6 bases; unmatched bases: 8. This CDR3 is built from 14 residues. Germline CDR1 SGHRS, CDR2 YFSETQ. Written as DNA, the CDR3 is TGCGCCAGCAGCCCGGACAGGGTATTGGATGGCTACACCTTC. Translating gives CASSPDRVLDGYTF.

This chain connects TRBV7-2 to TRBJ1-5; no definite D call. Trimming took 0 bases from V and 5 from J, leaving 5 bases between them. Germline V CDR1 and CDR2: SGHTA, FQGNSA. The CDR3 length is 13 residues. CDR3 loop: CASSLAGDQPQHF. The CDR3 DNA sequence: TGTGCCAGCAGCTTAGCGGGAGATCAGCCCCAGCATTTT.

The chain combines TRBV5-8 with TRBJ2-5; D unclear. This CDR3 is built from 14 residues. CDR1 SGHTS and CDR2 YDEGEE come from the germline V gene. Trimming pared 4 bases from V and 3 bases from J, leaving 13 bases between. The chain's CDR3 is CASSRTGSEETQYF. The DNA of the CDR3 is TGTGCCAGCAGCCGAACCGGGTCCGAAGAGACCCAGTACTTC.

The CDR3 protein is CASSLTDRPGYTF. Here the CDR3 DNA reads TGTGCCAGCAGCCTTACGGACAGGCCGGGCTACACCTTC. V gene TRBV5-8 combines with J gene TRBJ1-2; 7 positions agree with TRBD1. This CDR3 spans 13 amino acids. CDR1 is SGHTS and CDR2 is YDEGEE in the germline V gene. Unmatched junction bases numbered 8, after V lost 4 bases and J lost 8 bases.

The chain is built from TRBV6-5 and TRBJ2-7, with 10 bases fitting TRBD1. Germline trimming cut 5 bases from V and 5 bases from J; bases unmatched to any gene: 9. The CDR3 is made up of 15 amino acids. Germline CDR1 and CDR2: MNHEY and SVGAGI. CDR3 nucleotides: TGTGCCAGCAGTCCACTAGACAGGGGGCTGAACGAGCAGTACTTC. Protein: CASSPLDRGLNEQYF.

A word on this clone: Other nucleotide sequences in the sample specify the same CDR3. The CDR3 DNA follows: TGTGCCAGCAGCTTGTCAGGGACAGGGTCCTACGAGCAGTACTTC. The encoded protein is CASSLSGTGSYEQYF. The chain uses TRBV5-4 and TRBJ2-7; 9 bases line up with TRBD1. This CDR3 has 15 amino acids. The trim removed 1 base at V and 1 base at J, leaving 3 bases unmatched. Per the germline V gene, CDR1 is SGHNT and CDR2 is YYREEE (reference sequence).

This chain uses TRBV11-2 with TRBJ1-2, with a weak D call TRBD1 (6 bases). The CDR3 has 15 amino acids. Germline-derived CDR1 and CDR2 are SGHAT and FQNNGV. The V and J ends lost 0 bases and 8 bases respectively, with 16 bases between them. The CDR3 protein is CASSLDRGGTLGYTF. In DNA, the CDR3 is TGTGCCAGCAGCTTAGATCGGGGGGGCACGTTGGGCTACACCTTC.